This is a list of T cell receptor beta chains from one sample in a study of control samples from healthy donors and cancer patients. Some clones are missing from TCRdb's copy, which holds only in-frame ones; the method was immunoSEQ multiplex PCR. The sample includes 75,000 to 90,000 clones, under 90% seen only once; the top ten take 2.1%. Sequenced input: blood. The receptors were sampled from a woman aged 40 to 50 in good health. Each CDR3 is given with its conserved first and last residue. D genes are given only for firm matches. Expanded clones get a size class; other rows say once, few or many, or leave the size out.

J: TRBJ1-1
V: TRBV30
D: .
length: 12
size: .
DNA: TGTGCCGGAGGACGGGTTTTTACTGAAGCTTTCTTT
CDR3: CAGGRVFTEAFF

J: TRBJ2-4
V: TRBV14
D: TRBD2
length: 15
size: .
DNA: TGTGCCAGCAGCCAAGATCCCGGGGGGGCGGGCATTCAGTACTTC
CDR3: CASSQDPGGAGIQYF

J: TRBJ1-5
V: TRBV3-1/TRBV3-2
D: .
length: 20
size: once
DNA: TGTGCCAGCAGCCAAGAAATGGCCCCCCACAGTCCTCATAGCAATCAGCCCCAGCATTTT
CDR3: CASSQEMAPHSPHSNQPQHF

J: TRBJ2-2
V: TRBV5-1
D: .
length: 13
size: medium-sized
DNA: TGCGCCAGCAGCTTGCCCAACACCGGGGAGCTGTTTTTT
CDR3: CASSLPNTGELFF

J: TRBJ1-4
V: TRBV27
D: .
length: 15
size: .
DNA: TGTGCCAGCAGCCGGACCCCTGCAACTAATGAAAAACTGTTTTTT
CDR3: CASSRTPATNEKLFF

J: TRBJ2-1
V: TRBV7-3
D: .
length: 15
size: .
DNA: TGTGCCAGCAGCGACGCTAGGGCCCCCTACAATGAGCAGTTCTTC
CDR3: CASSDARAPYNEQFF

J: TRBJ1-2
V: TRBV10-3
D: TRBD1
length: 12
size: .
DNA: TGTGCCATCAGGGGACAGGGCCATGGCTACACCTTC
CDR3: CAIRGQGHGYTF

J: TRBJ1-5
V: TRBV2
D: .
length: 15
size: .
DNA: TGTGCCAGCAGTGAGTTCAGTTTTAGCAATCAGCCCCAGCATTTT
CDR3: CASSEFSFSNQPQHF

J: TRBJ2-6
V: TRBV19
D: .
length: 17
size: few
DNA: TGTGCCAGCAGTACCTCCGGGGGTTACTCTGGGGCCAACGTCCTGACTTTC
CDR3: CASSTSGGYSGANVLTF

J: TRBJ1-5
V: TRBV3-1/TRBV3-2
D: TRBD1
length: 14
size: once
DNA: TGTGCCAGCAGCGATGGGACAGTTGGCCTCCCCCAGCATTTT
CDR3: CASSDGTVGLPQHF

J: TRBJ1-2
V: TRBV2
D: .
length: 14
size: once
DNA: TGTGCCAGCAGTGAAGGCACGTCTAGGTATGGCTACACCTTC
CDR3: CASSEGTSRYGYTF

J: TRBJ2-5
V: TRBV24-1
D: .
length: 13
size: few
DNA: TGTGCCACCAGTGATACCCCGCGGGAGACCCAGTACTTC
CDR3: CATSDTPRETQYF

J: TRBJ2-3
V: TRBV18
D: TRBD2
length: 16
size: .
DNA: TGTGCCAGCTCACCCCAGGGAGCGGGGGGCACAGATACGCAGTATTTT
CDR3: CASSPQGAGGTDTQYF

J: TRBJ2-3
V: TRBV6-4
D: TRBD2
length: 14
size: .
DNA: TGTGCCAGTCCACTAGCGGGGGGCCAGGATACGCAGTATTTT
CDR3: CASPLAGGQDTQYF

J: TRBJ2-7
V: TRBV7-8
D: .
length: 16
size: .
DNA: TGTGCCAGCAGCCTCTCTGACGGGGAAGCCGGCTACGAGCAGTACTTC
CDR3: CASSLSDGEAGYEQYF

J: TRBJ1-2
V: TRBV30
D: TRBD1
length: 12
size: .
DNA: TGTGCCTGGGCGGGACAGGGCTATGGCTACACCTTC
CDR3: CAWAGQGYGYTF

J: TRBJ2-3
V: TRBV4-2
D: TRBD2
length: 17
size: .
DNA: TGTGCCAGCAGCCTCGGTGGTAGCGGGAGTTACACAGATACGCAGTATTTT
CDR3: CASSLGGSGSYTDTQYF

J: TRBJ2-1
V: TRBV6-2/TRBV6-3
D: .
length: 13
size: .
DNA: TGTGCCAGCAGTTACTGGCAGGCACATGAGCAGTTCTTC
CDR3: CASSYWQAHEQFF

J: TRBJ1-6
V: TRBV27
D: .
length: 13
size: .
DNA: TGTGCCTTCCTAGGGAATCAGATTTCACCCCTCCACTTT
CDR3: CAFLGNQISPLHF

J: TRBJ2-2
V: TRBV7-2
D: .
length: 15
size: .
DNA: TGTGCCAGCAGCTTAGCGCTGGCAACGGGAGGGGAGCTGTTTTTT
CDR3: CASSLALATGGELFF

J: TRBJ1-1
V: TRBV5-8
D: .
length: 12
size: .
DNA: TGTGCCAGCAGCCGGAGGGGAGCTGAAGCTTTCTTT
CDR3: CASSRRGAEAFF

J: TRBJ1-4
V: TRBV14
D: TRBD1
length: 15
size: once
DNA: TGTGCCAGCAGCCAAGAGGCGGACAGGAATGAAAAACTGTTTTTT
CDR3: CASSQEADRNEKLFF

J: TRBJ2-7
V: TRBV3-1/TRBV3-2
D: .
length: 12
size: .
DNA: TGTGCCAGCAGCCAAGGGCGAGGGTATCAGTACTTC
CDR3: CASSQGRGYQYF

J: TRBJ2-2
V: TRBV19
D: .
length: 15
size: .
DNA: TGTGCCAGTAGTATAGACAGGGACGACACCGGGGAGCTGTTTTTT
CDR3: CASSIDRDDTGELFF

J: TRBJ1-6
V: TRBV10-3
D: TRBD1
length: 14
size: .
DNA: TGTGCCACCTCTCGGGACAGGGATAATTCACCCCTCCACTTT
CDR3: CATSRDRDNSPLHF

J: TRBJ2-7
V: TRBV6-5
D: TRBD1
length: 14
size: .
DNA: TGTGCCAGCAGTCCAACAGGGGGCTGGTACGAGCAGTACTTC
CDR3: CASSPTGGWYEQYF

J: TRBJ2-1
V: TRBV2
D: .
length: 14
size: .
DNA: TGTGCCAGCAGGGTCCTGACTAGTCGCGATGAGCAGTTCTTC
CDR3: CASRVLTSRDEQFF

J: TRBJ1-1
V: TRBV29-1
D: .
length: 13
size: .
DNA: TGCAGCGTTGCAAGGGACCAGAACACTGAAGCTTTCTTT
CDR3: CSVARDQNTEAFF

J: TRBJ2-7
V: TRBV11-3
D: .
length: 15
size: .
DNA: TGTGCCAGCAGCTTAAATAGGGCTTTTTCCTACGAGCAGTACTTC
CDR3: CASSLNRAFSYEQYF